These T cell receptor beta chains were read from a single sample in a study of CXCR3-negative and CXCR3-positive naive CD8 T cells. TCRdb reprocessed the 5' RACE reads, keeping one entry per CDR3 protein, no DNA. The specimen's table records 110,000 or so distinct CDR3 sequences. The specimen was naive CXCR3+ CD8+ T cells from blood. The receptor source for this set is a human donor in good health. Some clones in this sample may be carry-over from other donors' samples. Both conserved end residues are part of each CDR3.

len: 18
j_gene: TRBJ2-3
v_gene: TRBV3-1
CDR3aa: CASSQGLAGVSPTDTQYF

len: 18
j_gene: TRBJ2-1
v_gene: TRBV7-8
CDR3aa: CASSLASRWLAVYNEQFF

len: 14
j_gene: TRBJ2-7
v_gene: TRBV28
CDR3aa: CASSFTSGYYEQYF

len: 16
j_gene: TRBJ1-2
v_gene: TRBV9
CDR3aa: CASSVAWPGPSYGYTF

len: 13
j_gene: TRBJ1-2
v_gene: TRBV20-1
CDR3aa: CSARVQTYNGYTF

len: 16
j_gene: TRBJ1-3
v_gene: TRBV12-3/TRBV12-4
CDR3aa: CASSGRISPSGNTIYF

len: 16
j_gene: TRBJ2-1
v_gene: TRBV5-4
CDR3aa: CASSGQLAGSYNEQFF

len: 12
j_gene: TRBJ2-3
v_gene: TRBV28
CDR3aa: CASSFRTDTQYF

len: 16
j_gene: TRBJ2-7
v_gene: TRBV4-2
CDR3aa: CASSQDYGTNSYEQYF

len: 14
j_gene: TRBJ2-2
v_gene: TRBV5-5
CDR3aa: CASSLGANPGELFF

len: 14
j_gene: TRBJ2-7
v_gene: TRBV7-2
CDR3aa: CASSLALDHYEQYF

len: 19
j_gene: TRBJ2-3
v_gene: TRBV28
CDR3aa: CASSYQTGGRLAGTDTQYF

len: 16
j_gene: TRBJ1-4
v_gene: TRBV7-2
CDR3aa: CASSLGRTARGEKLFF

len: 18
j_gene: TRBJ2-2
v_gene: TRBV4-2
CDR3aa: CASSHNRLAGGPSGELFF

len: 16
j_gene: TRBJ2-7
v_gene: TRBV7-9
CDR3aa: CASSSTNSLARYEQYF

len: 16
j_gene: TRBJ2-7
v_gene: TRBV7-9
CDR3aa: CASSLGASGASYEQYF

len: 14
j_gene: TRBJ2-7
v_gene: TRBV5-1
CDR3aa: CASSSTTESYEQYF

len: 15
j_gene: TRBJ2-5
v_gene: TRBV7-9
CDR3aa: CASSLGVQVQETQYF

len: 15
j_gene: TRBJ2-7
v_gene: TRBV7-2
CDR3aa: CASRQLAGGTYEQYF

len: 16
j_gene: TRBJ1-1
v_gene: TRBV4-1
CDR3aa: CASSQESRGWDTEAFF

len: 12
j_gene: TRBJ1-2
v_gene: TRBV25-1
CDR3aa: CASSDSWYGYTF

len: 14
j_gene: TRBJ1-3
v_gene: TRBV20-1
CDR3aa: CSATSPAGRNTIYF

len: 14
j_gene: TRBJ2-1
v_gene: TRBV4-1
CDR3aa: CASSPEGTWYEQFF

len: 14
j_gene: TRBJ1-2
v_gene: TRBV9
CDR3aa: CASSPPSQQYGYTF

len: 14
j_gene: TRBJ2-7
v_gene: TRBV19
CDR3aa: CASSIWGNSYEQYF

len: 15
j_gene: TRBJ2-7
v_gene: TRBV2
CDR3aa: CASSENGKTSYEQYF

len: 15
j_gene: TRBJ1-1
v_gene: TRBV9
CDR3aa: CASSGTQGPNTEAFF

len: 13
j_gene: TRBJ2-7
v_gene: TRBV29-1
CDR3aa: CSVVTGADYEQYF

len: 19
j_gene: TRBJ1-2
v_gene: TRBV6-5
CDR3aa: CASSLVHRGNFRGSYGYTF

len: 15
j_gene: TRBJ2-1
v_gene: TRBV7-3
CDR3aa: CASSLTAGGPNEQFF

len: 14
j_gene: TRBJ2-7
v_gene: TRBV7-2
CDR3aa: CASSSVQSSYEQYF

len: 15
j_gene: TRBJ1-5
v_gene: TRBV15
CDR3aa: CATSSVREGNQPQHF

len: 14
j_gene: TRBJ2-7
v_gene: TRBV7-2
CDR3aa: CASSLALREYEQYF

len: 18
j_gene: TRBJ2-2
v_gene: TRBV9
CDR3aa: CASSVETQGGSNTGELFF

len: 16
j_gene: TRBJ2-5
v_gene: TRBV5-1
CDR3aa: CASSLYLAGERETQYF

len: 13
j_gene: TRBJ2-1
v_gene: TRBV29-1
CDR3aa: CSVVRDGGNEQFF

len: 13
j_gene: TRBJ1-1
v_gene: TRBV9
CDR3aa: CASSAGTNTEAFF

len: 14
j_gene: TRBJ1-2
v_gene: TRBV27
CDR3aa: CASSPWGAHYGYTF

len: 18
j_gene: TRBJ2-3
v_gene: TRBV29-1
CDR3aa: CSVEDMDREPISTDTQYF

len: 15
j_gene: TRBJ2-7
v_gene: TRBV9
CDR3aa: CASSAPGHLSEEQYF

len: 16
j_gene: TRBJ2-7
v_gene: TRBV12-3/TRBV12-4
CDR3aa: CASSSPGTGSKFGQYF

len: 12
j_gene: TRBJ2-1
v_gene: TRBV12-3/TRBV12-4
CDR3aa: CASSWTWSEQFF

len: 14
j_gene: TRBJ1-5
v_gene: TRBV20-1
CDR3aa: CSARDLEGHQPQHF